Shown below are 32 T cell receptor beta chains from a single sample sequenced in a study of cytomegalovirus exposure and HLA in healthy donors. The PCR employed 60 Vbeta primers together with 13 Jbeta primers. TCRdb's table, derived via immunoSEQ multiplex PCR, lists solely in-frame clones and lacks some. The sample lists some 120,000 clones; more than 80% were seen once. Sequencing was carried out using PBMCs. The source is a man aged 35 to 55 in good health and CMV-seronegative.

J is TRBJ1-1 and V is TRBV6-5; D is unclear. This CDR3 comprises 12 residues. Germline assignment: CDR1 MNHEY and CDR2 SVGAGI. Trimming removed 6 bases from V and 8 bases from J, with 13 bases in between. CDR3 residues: CASRSGLGEAFF. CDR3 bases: TGTGCCAGCAGATCCGGACTCGGAGAAGCTTTCTTT.

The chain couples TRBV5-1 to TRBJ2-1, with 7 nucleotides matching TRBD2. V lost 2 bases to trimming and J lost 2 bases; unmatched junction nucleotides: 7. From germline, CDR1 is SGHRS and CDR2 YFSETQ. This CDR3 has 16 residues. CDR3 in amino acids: CASSFEGGSPYNEQFF. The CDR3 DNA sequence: TGCGCCAGCAGCTTCGAAGGCGGGAGTCCCTACAATGAGCAGTTCTTC.

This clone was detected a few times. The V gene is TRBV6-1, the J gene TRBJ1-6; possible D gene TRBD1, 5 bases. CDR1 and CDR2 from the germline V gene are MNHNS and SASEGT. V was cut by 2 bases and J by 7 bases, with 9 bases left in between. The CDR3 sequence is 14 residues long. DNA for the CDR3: TGTGCCAGCAGTGAATGGGGGGGAAATTCACCCCTCCACTTT. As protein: CASSEWGGNSPLHF.

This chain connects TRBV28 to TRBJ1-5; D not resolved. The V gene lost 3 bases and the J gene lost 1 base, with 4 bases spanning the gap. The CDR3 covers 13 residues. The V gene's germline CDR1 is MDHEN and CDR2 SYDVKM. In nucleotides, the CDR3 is TGTGCCAGCAGTTTTATAAGCAATCAGCCCCAGCATTTT. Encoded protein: CASSFISNQPQHF.

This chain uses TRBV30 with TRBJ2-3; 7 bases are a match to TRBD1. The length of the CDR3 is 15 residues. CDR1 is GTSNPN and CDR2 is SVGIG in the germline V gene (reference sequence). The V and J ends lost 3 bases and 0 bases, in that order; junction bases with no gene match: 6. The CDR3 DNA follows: TGTGCCTGGAGCGAAGGGACAGCAAGCACAGATACGCAGTATTTT. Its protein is CAWSEGTASTDTQYF. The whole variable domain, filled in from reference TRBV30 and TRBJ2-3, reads SQTIHQWPATLVQPVGSPLSLECTVEGTSNPNLYWYRQAAGRGLQLLFYSVGIGQISSEVPQNLSASRPQDRQFILSSKKLLLSDSGFYLCAWSEGTASTDTQYFGPGTRLTVL.

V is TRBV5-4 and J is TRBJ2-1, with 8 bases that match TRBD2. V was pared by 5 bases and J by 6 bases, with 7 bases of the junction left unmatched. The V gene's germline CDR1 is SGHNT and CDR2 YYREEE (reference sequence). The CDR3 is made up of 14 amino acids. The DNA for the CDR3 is TGTGCCAGCAGGCCGGGACTAGGGGTCAATGAGCAGTTCTTC. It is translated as CASRPGLGVNEQFF.

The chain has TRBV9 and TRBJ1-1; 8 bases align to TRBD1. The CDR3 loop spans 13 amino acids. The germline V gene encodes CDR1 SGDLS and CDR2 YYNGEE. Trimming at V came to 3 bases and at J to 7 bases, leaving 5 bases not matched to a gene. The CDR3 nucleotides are TGTGCCAGCAGCGCACCGACAGGGGATGAAGCTTTCTTT. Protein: CASSAPTGDEAFF.

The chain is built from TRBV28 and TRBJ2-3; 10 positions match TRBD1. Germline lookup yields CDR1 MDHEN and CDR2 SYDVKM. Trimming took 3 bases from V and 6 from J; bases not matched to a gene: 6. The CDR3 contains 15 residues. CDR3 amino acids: CASSFRQGAGDTQYF. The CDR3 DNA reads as TGTGCCAGCAGTTTTCGACAGGGGGCTGGGGATACGCAGTATTTT.

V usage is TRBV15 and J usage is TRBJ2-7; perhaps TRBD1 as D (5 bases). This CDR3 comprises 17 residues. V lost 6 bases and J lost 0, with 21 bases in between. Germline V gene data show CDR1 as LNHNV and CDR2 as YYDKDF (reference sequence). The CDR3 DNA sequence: TGTGCCACCAGAGATGCCCACGGGCAGGGCCGCTCCTACGAGCAGTACTTC. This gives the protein CATRDAHGQGRSYEQYF.

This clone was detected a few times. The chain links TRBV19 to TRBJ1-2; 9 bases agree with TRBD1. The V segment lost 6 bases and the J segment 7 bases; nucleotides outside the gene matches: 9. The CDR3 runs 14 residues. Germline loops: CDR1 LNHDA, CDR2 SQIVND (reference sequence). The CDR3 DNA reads TGTGCCAGTAGCGACAGGGGGAGTATTGGTGGCTACACCTTC. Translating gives CASSDRGSIGGYTF.

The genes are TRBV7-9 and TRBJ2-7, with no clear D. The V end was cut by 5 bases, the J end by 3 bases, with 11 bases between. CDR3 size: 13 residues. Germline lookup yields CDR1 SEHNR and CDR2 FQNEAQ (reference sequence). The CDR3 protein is CASSPPRFYEQYF. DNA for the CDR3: TGTGCCAGCAGCCCCCCGCGGTTCTACGAGCAGTACTTC.

The CDR3, as DNA: TGTGCCAGCAGTGAGTCAGGGTTCTATGGCTACACCTTC. It yields the protein CASSESGFYGYTF. J is TRBJ1-2 and V is TRBV6-5, with D possibly matching TRBD1 (5 bases). CDR1 MNHEY and CDR2 SVGAGI come from the germline V gene. The CDR3 extends over 13 amino acids. Deletions cut 5 bases from V and 4 bases from J, with 11 bases between.

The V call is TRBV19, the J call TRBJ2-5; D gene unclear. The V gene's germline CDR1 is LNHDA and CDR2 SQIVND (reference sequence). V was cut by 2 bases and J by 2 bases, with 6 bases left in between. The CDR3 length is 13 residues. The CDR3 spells CASSILEQETQYF. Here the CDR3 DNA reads TGTGCCAGTAGTATATTAGAGCAAGAGACCCAGTACTTC.

CDR3 nucleotide sequence: TGTGCCACCAGCAGAGGGGATCTAGCGGGGGCCAAAGAGACCCAGTACTTC. This sequence encodes CATSRGDLAGAKETQYF. The chain uses TRBV15 and TRBJ2-5; TRBD2 agrees at 10 bases. V lost 1 base, J lost 3 bases, and 8 bases stayed unmatched. This CDR3 contains 17 residues. CDR1 LNHNV and CDR2 YYDKDF come from the germline V gene (reference sequence).

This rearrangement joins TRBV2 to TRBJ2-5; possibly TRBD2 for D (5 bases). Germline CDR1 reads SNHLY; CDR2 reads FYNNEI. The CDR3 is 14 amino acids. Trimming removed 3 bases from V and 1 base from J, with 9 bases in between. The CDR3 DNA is TGTGCCAGCAGTGATGGGCGGGCCCAAGAGACCCAGTACTTC. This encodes CASSDGRAQETQYF.

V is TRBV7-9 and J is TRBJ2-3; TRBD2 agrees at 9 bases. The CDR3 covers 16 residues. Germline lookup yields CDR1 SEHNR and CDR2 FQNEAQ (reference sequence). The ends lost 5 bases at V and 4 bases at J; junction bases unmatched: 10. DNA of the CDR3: TGTGCCAGCAGCCCAGACGCGGGAGGGCCGGCAGATACGCAGTATTTT. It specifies CASSPDAGGPADTQYF.

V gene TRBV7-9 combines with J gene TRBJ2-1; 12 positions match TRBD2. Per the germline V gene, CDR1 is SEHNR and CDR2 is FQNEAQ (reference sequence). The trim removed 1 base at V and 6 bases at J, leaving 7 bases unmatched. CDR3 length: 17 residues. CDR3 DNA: TGTGCCAGCAGCTTAGATTCCGGACTAGCGGGACGCAATGAGCAGTTCTTC. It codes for CASSLDSGLAGRNEQFF. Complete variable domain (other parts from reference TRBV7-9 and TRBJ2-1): DTGVSQNPRHKITKRGQNVTFRCDPISEHNRLYWYRQTLGQGPEFLTYFQNEAQLEKSRLLSDRFSAERPKGSFSTLEIQRTEQGDSAMYLCASSLDSGLAGRNEQFFGPGTRLTVL.

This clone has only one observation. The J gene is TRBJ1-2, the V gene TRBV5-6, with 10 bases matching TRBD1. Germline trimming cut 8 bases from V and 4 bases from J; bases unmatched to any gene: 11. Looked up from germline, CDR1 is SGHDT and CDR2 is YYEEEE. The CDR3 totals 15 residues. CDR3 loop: CASTSGTGVRYGYTF. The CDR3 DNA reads TGTGCCAGTACGTCCGGGACAGGGGTTCGCTATGGCTACACCTTC.

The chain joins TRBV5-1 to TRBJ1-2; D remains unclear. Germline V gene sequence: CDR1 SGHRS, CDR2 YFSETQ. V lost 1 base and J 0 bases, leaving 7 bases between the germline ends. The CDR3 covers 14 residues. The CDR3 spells CASSLTNSNYGYTF. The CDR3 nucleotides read TGCGCCAGCAGCTTGACGAACTCTAACTATGGCTACACCTTC. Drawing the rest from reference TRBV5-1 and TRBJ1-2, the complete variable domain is KAGVTQTPRYLIKTRGQQVTLSCSPISGHRSVSWYQQTPGQGLQFLFEYFSETQRNKGNFPGRFSGRQFSNSRSEMNVSTLELGDSALYLCASSLTNSNYGYTFGSGTRLTVV.

The CDR3 loop is CASSWGGLAYEQYF. The DNA of the CDR3 is TGTGCCAGCAGCTGGGGGGGGTTGGCCTACGAGCAGTACTTC. This rearrangement joins TRBV5-5 to TRBJ2-7, with 7 bases lining up with TRBD2. V shed 3 bases, J shed 2 bases, and the junction held 5 bases outside the gene matches. The CDR3 is 14 residues long. Germline V gene data show CDR1 as SGHKS and CDR2 as YYEKEE (reference sequence). Full variable domain (remainder filled in from reference TRBV5-5 and TRBJ2-7): DAGVTQSPTHLIKTRGQQVTLRCSPISGHKSVSWYQQVLGQGPQFIFQYYEKEERGRGNFPDRFSARQFPNYSSELNVNALLLGDSALYLCASSWGGLAYEQYFGPGTRLTVT.

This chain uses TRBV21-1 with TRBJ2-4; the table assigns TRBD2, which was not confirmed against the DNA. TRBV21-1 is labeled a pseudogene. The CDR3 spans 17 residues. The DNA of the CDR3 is TGTGCCAGCAGCAAAGTGGCTAGCGGGCCAGCCAAAAACAGTCAGTACTTC. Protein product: CASSKVASGPAKNSQYF.

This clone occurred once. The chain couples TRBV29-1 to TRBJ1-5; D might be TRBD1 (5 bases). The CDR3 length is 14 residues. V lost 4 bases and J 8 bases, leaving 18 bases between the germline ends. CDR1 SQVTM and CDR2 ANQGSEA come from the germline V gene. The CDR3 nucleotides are TGCAGCGTTGCGGTTGACAGTTGGGATGAGCCCCAGCATTTT. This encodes CSVAVDSWDEPQHF.

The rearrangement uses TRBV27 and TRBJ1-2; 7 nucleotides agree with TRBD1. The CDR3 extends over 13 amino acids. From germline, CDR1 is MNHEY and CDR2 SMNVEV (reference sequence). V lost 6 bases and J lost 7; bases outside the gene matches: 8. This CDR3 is CASRDPGQPGYTF. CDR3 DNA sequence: TGTGCCAGCAGAGACCCGGGACAGCCTGGCTACACCTTC.

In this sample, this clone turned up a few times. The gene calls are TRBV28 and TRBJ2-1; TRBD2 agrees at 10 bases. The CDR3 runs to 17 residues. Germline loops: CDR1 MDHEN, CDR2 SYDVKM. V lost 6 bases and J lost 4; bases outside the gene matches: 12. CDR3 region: CASSPSGRALMYNEQFF. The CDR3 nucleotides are TGTGCCAGCAGCCCCAGCGGGAGGGCCCTGATGTACAATGAGCAGTTCTTC. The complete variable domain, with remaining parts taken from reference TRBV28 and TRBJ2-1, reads DVKVTQSSRYLVKRTGEKVFLECVQDMDHENMFWYRQDPGLGLRLIYFSYDVKMKEKGDIPEGYSVSREKKERFSLILESASTNQTSMYLCASSPSGRALMYNEQFFGPGTRLTVL.

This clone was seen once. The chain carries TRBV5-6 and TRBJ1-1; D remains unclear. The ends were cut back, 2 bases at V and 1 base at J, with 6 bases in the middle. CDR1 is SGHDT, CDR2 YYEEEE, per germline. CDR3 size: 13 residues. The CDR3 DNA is TGTGCCAGCAGCTTTTACAGGAACACTGAAGCTTTCTTT. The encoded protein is CASSFYRNTEAFF. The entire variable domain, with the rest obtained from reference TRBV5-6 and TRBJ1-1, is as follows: DAGVTQSPTHLIKTRGQQVTLRCSPKSGHDTVSWYQQALGQGPQFIFQYYEEEERQRGNFPDRFSGHQFPNYSSELNVNALLLGDSALYLCASSFYRNTEAFFGQGTRLTVV.

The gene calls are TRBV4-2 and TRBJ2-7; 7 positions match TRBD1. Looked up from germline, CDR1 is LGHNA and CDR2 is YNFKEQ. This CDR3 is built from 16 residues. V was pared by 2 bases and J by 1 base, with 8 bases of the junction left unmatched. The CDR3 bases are TGTGCCAGCAGCCAACCCAGGGGGACCTCTTCCTACGAGCAGTACTTC. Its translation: CASSQPRGTSSYEQYF.

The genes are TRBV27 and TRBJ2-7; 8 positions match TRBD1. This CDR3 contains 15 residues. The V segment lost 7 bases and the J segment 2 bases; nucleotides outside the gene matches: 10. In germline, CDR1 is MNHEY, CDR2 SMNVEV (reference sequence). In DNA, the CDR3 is TGTGCCAGCACCGGCACCCAGGGGGCGCCCTACGAGCAGTACTTC. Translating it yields CASTGTQGAPYEQYF.

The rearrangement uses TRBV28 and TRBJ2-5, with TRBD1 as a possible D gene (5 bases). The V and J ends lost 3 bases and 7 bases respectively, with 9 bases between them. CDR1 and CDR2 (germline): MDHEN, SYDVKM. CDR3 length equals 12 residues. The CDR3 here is CASSFGTGTQYF. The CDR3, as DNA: TGTGCCAGCAGTTTTGGTACAGGGACCCAGTACTTC.

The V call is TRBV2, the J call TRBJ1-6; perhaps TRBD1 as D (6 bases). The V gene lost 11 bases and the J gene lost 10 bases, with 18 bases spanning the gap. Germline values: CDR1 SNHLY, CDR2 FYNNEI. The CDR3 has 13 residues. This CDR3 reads CAGYRTEQSPLHF. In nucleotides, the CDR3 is TGTGCCGGCTATCGGACAGAGCAATCACCCCTCCACTTT.

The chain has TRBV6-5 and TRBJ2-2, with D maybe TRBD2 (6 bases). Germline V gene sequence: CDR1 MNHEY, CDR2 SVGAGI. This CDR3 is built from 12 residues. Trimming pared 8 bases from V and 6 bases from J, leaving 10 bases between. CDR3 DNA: TGTGCCAGCGGCGGGAATTCCGGGGAGCTGTTTTTT. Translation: CASGGNSGELFF.

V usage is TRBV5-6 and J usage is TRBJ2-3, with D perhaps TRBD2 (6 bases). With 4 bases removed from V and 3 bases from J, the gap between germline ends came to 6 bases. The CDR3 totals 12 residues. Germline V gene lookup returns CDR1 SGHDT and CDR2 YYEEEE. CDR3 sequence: CASSRGTDTQYF. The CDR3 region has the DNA TGTGCCAGCAGCCGGGGGACAGATACGCAGTATTTT. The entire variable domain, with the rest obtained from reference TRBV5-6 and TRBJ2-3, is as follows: DAGVTQSPTHLIKTRGQQVTLRCSPKSGHDTVSWYQQALGQGPQFIFQYYEEEERQRGNFPDRFSGHQFPNYSSELNVNALLLGDSALYLCASSRGTDTQYFGPGTRLTVL.

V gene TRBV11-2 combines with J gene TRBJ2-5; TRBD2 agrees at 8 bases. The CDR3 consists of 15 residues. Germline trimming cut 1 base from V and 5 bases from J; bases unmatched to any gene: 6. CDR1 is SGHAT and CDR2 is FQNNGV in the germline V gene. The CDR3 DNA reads TGTGCCAGCAGCTTAGGCGGGGGGCTGGGGGAGACCCAGTACTTC. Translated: CASSLGGGLGETQYF.